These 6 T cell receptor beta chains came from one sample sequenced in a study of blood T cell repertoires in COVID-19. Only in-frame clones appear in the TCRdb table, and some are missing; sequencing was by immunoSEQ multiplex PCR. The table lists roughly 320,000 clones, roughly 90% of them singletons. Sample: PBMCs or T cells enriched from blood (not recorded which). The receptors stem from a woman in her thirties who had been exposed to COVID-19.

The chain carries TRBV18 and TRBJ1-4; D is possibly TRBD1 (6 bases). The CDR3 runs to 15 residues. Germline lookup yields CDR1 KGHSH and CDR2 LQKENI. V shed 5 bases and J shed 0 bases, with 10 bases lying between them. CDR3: CASSSRQATNEKLFF. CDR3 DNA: TGTGCCAGCTCATCCAGACAGGCAACTAATGAAAAACTGTTTTTT.

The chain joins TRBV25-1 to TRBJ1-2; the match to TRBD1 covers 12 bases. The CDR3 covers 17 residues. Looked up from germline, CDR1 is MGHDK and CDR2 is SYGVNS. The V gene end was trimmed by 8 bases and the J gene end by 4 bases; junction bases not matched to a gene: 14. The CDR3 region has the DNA TGTGCCAGCTTTGGGGGGACAGGGGGCGACCGGGGCTATGGCTACACCTTC. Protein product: CASFGGTGGDRGYGYTF.

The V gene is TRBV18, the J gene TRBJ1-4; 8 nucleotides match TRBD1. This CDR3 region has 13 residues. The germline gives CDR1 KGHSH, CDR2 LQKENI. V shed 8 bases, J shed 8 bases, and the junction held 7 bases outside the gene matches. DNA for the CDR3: TGTGCCAGCGCGACAGGGGTGGACGAAAAACTGTTTTTT. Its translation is CASATGVDEKLFF.

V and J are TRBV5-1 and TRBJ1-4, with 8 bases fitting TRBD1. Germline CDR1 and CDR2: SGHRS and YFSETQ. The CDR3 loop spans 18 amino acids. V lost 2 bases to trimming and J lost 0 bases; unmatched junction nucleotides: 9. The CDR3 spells CASSFESGGRATNEKLFF. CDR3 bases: TGCGCCAGCAGCTTTGAATCAGGGGGCCGAGCAACTAATGAAAAACTGTTTTTT.

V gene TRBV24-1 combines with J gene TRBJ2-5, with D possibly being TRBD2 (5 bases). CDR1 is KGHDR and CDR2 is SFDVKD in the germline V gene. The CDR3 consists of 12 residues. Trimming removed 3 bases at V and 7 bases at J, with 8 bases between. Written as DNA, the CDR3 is TGTGCCACCAGTGATCAACGGGGGACCCAGTACTTC. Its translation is CATSDQRGTQYF.

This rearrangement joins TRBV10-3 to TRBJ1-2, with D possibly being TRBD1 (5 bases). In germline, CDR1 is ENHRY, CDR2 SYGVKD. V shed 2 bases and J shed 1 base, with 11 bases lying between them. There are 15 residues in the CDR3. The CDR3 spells CAISERGDGNYGYTF. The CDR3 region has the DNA TGTGCCATCAGTGAGCGGGGGGACGGTAACTATGGCTACACCTTC.